This TCR beta chain was sequenced for a study of OX40 agonist ivuxolimab in advanced cancers. For the study at large: Dose-escalation subjects each had hepatocellular carcinoma, melanoma, renal cell or head and neck cancer. Study-wide points: Partial responders at 0.1-3.0 mg/kg showed near-lowest clonal expansion.

Sequenced by immunoSEQ multiplex PCR; TCRdb stores in-frame clones only, minus some. Here the sample spans 9,000 to 15,000 clones, around nine tenths being singletons. There are 16 residues in the CDR3. Germline values: CDR1 LGHNA, CDR2 YSLEER. J was trimmed by 3 bases and V by 1 base; bases with no gene match: 2. Concerning this clone: Its specificity is unknown.

The source of this sequence is an adult with an advanced solid tumor such as melanoma, head and neck, liver or kidney cancer. The V call is TRBV4-3, the J call TRBJ2-2; 10 nucleotides line up with TRBD2. The input for sequencing was CD4+ or CD8+ T cells sorted from blood, taken in a trial of the OX40 agonist ivuxolimab. CDR3 protein: CASSQGLAGDTGELFF. CDR3 nucleotides: TGCGCCAGCAGCCAAGGGCTAGCGGGAGACACCGGGGAGCTGTTTTTT.